Here is one T cell receptor (beta chain) with its context. What it binds is not known. CDR3 length equals 13 residues. CDR1 and CDR2 (germline): SGHTA, FQGNSA. This entry is derived from a study of monozygotic twins with inflammatory bowel disease. TCRdb reprocessed the 5' RACE reads and reports one entry per CDR3 protein, with no DNA. Recorded for this sample: some 190,000 distinct CDR3 sequences. Study-wide findings and caveats: Part of the variability in patient repertoires may have come from differing immunosuppressive treatments. Researchers were unable to tell different T cell subtypes apart.

The source material was blood. This chain uses TRBV7-2 with TRBJ2-7; the TRBD2 assignment by TCRdb is unverifiable without DNA. This TCR was recovered from a human donor with ulcerative colitis or Crohn's disease, or a healthy co-twin of an affected twin (not recorded which). The CDR3 region is CASSFRQGYEQYF.